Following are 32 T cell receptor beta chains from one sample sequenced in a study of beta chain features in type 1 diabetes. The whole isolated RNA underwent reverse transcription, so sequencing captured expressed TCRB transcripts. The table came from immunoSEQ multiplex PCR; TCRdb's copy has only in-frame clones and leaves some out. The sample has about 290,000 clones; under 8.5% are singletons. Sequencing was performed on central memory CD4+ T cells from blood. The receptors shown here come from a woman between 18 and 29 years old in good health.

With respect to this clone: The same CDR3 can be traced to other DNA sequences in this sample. The CDR3 region has the DNA TGTGCCAGCTCACCATTAGAGAACACTGAAGCTTTCTTT. It codes for CASSPLENTEAFF. The chain recombines TRBV18 with TRBJ1-1, with unresolved D. Trimming took off 2 bases at V and 1 base at J, with 5 bases between the two ends. Germline CDR1 is KGHSH and CDR2 is LQKENI. The CDR3 spans 13 residues.

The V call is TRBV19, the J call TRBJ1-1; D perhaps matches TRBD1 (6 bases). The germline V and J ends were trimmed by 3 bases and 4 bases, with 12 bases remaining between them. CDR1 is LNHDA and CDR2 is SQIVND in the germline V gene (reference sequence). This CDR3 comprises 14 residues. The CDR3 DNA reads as TGTGCCAGTAGTATTCAGGGGACCGCCACTGAAGCTTTCTTT. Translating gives CASSIQGTATEAFF.

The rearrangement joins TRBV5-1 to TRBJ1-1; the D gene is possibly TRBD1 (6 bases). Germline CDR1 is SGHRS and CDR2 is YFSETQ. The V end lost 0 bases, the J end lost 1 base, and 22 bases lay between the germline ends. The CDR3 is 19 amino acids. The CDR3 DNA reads TGCGCCAGCAGCTTGGGTGACTTTGGGGGGCTAATTAAGAACACTGAAGCTTTCTTT. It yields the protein CASSLGDFGGLIKNTEAFF.

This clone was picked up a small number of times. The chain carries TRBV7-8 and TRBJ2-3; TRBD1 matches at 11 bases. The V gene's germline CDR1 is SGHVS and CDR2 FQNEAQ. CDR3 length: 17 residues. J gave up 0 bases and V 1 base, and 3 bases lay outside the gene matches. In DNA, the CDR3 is TGTGCCAGCAGCTTAGGGGACAGGGGGTCCAGCACAGATACGCAGTATTTT. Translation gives CASSLGDRGSSTDTQYF.

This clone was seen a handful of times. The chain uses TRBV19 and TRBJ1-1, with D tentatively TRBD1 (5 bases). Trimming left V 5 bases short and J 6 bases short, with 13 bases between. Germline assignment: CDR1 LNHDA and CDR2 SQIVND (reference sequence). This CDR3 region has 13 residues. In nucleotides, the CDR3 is TGTGCCAGTAGTGTTTCAAGGGGACCTGAAGCTTTCTTT. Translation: CASSVSRGPEAFF.

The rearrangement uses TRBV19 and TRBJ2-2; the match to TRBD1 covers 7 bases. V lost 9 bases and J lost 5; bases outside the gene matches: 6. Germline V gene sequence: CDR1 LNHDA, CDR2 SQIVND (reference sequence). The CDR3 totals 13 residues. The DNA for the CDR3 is TGTGCCAGCAGACAGGGACGGACCGGGGAGCTGTTTTTT. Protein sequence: CASRQGRTGELFF.

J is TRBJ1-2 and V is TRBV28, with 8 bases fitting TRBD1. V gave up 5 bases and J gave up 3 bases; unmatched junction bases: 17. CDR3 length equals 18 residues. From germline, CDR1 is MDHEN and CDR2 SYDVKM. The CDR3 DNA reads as TGTGCCAGCAGTAGCCCCGGACAGGGTGCCGGAGTAGACTATGGCTACACCTTC. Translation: CASSSPGQGAGVDYGYTF.

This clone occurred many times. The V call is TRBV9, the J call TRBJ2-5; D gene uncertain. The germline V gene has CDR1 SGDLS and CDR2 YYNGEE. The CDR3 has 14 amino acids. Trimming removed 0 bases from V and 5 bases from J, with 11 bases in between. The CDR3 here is CASSVASWSETQYF. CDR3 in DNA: TGTGCCAGCAGCGTAGCTTCATGGTCTGAGACCCAGTACTTC. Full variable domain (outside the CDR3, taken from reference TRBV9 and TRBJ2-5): DSGVTQTPKHLITATGQRVTLRCSPRSGDLSVYWYQQSLDQGLQFLIQYYNGEERAKGNILERFSAQQFPDLHSELNLSSLELGDSALYFCASSVASWSETQYFGPGTRLLVL.

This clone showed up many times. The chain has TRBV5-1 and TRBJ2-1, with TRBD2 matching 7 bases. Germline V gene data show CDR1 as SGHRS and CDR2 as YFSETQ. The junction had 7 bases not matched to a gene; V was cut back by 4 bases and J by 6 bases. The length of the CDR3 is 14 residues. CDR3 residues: CASSDAGTTNEQFF. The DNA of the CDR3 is TGCGCCAGCAGCGATGCCGGGACTACCAATGAGCAGTTCTTC. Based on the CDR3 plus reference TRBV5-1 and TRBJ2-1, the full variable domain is KAGVTQTPRYLIKTRGQQVTLSCSPISGHRSVSWYQQTPGQGLQFLFEYFSETQRNKGNFPGRFSGRQFSNSRSEMNVSTLELGDSALYLCASSDAGTTNEQFFGPGTRLTVL.

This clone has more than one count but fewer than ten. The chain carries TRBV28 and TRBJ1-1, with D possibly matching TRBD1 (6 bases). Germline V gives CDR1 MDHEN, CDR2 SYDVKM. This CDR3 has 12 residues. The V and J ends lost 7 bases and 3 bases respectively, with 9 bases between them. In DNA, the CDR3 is TGTGCCAGCAATTACAGGGACACTGAAGCTTTCTTT. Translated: CASNYRDTEAFF. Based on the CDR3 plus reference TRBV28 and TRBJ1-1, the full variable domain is DVKVTQSSRYLVKRTGEKVFLECVQDMDHENMFWYRQDPGLGLRLIYFSYDVKMKEKGDIPEGYSVSREKKERFSLILESASTNQTSMYLCASNYRDTEAFFGQGTRLTVV.

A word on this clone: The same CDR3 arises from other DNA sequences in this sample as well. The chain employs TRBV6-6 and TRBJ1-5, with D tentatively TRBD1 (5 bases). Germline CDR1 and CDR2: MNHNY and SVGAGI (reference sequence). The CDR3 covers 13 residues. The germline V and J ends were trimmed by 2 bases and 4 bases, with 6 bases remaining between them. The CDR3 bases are TGTGCCAGCAGTTACGACAGTAATCAGCCCCAGCATTTT. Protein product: CASSYDSNQPQHF.

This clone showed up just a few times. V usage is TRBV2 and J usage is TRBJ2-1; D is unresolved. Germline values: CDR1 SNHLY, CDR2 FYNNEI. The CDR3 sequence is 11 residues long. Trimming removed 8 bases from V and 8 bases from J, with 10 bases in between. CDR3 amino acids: CASGRLDEQFF. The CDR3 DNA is TGTGCCAGCGGCCGACTCGATGAGCAGTTCTTC.

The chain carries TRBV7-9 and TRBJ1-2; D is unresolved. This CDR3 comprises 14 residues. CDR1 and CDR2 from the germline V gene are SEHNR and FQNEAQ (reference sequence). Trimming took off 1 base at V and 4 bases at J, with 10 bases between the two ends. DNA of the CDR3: TGTGCCAGCAGCTTAGACCCGAGAGCCTATGGCTACACCTTC. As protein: CASSLDPRAYGYTF.

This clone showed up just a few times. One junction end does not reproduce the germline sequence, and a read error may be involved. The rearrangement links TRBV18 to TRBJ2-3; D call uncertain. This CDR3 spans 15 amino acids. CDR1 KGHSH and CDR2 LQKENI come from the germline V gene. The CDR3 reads CASPPRDGRTDTQYF. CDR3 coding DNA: TGTGCCAGCCCACCACGTGACGGCCGAACAGATACGCAGTATTTT.

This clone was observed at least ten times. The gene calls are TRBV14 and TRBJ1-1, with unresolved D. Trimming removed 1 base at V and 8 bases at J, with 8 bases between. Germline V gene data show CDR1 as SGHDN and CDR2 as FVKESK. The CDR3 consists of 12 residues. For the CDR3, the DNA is TGTGCCAGCAGCCAAGTAGGGTTCGAAGCTTTCTTT. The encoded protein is CASSQVGFEAFF.

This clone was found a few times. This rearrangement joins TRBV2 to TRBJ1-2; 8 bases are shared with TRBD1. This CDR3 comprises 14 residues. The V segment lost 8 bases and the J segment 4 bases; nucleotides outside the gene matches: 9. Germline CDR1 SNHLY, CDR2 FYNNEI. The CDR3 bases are TGTGCCAGCGATACTGGACAGGGAGGCTATGGCTACACCTTC. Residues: CASDTGQGGYGYTF.

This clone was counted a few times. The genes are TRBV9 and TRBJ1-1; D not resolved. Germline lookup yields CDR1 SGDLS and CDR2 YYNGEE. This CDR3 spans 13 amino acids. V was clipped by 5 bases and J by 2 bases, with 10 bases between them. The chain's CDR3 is CASSRDGNTEAFF. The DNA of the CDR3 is TGTGCCAGCAGTAGAGACGGTAACACTGAAGCTTTCTTT.

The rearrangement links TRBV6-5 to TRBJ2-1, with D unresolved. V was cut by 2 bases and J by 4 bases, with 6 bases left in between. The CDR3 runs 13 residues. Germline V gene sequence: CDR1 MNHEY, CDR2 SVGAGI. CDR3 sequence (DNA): TGTGCCAGCAGTTACCGGGCTTACAATGAGCAGTTCTTC. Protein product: CASSYRAYNEQFF.

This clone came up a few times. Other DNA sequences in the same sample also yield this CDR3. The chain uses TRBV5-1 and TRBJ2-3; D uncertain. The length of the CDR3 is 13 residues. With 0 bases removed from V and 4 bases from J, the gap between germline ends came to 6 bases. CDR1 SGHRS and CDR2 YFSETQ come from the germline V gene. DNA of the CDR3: TGCGCCAGCAGCTTGGGTGGAGCAGATACGCAGTATTTT. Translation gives CASSLGGADTQYF.

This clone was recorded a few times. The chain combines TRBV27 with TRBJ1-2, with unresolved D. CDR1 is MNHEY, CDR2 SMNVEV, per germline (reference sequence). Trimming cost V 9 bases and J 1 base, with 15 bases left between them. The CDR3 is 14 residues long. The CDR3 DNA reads TGTGCCAGTGGTGCGTGGGGAGGTAACTATGGCTACACCTTC. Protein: CASGAWGGNYGYTF.

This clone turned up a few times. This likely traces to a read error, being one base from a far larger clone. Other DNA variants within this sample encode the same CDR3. The CDR3 loop reads CASSLGSGGTDTQYF. CDR3 nucleotide sequence: TGTGCCAGCAGCTTAGGTAGCGGGGGCACAGATACGCAGTATTTT. The chain employs TRBV7-3 and TRBJ2-3; TRBD2 matches 8 bases. Unmatched junction bases numbered 2, after V lost 2 bases and J lost 1 base. The germline V gene encodes CDR1 SGHTA and CDR2 FQGTGA. The CDR3 sequence is 15 residues long.

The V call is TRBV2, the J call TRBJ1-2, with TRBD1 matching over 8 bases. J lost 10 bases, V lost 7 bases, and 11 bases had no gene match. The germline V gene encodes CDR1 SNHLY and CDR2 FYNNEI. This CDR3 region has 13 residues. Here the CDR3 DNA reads TGTGCCAGCACTTCCGACAGGGGTAGCTTCTACACCTTC. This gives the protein CASTSDRGSFYTF.

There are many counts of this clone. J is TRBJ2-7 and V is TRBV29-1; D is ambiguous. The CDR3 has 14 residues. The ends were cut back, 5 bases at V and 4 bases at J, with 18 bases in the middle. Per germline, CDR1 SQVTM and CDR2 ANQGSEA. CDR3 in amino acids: CSVQKGPGVYEQYF. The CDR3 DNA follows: TGCAGCGTTCAGAAGGGTCCTGGCGTTTACGAGCAGTACTTC.

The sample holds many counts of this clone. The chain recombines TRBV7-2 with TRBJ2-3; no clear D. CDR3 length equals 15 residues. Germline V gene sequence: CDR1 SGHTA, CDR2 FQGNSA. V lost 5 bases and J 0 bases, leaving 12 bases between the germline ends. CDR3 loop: CASSTTLTSTDTQYF. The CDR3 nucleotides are TGTGCCAGCAGCACCACTCTTACTAGCACAGATACGCAGTATTTT.

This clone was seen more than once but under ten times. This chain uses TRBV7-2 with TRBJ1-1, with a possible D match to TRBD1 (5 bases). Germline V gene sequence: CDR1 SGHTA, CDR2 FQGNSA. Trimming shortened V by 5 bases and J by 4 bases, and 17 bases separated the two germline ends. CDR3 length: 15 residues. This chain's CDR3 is CASSPGIAVSTEAFF. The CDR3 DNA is TGTGCCAGCAGCCCAGGGATTGCGGTTAGCACTGAAGCTTTCTTT.

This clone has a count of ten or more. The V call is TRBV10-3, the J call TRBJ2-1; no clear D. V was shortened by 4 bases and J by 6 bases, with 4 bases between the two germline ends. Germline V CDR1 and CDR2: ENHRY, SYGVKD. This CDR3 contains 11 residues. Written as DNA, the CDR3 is TGTGCCATCAGTGCGACCAATGAGCAGTTCTTC. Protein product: CAISATNEQFF.

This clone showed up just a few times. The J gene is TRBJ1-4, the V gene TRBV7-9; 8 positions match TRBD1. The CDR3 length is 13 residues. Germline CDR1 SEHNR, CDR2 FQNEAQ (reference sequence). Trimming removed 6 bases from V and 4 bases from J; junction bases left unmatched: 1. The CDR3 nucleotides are TGTGCCAGCAGTACAGGGGGTAATGAAAAACTGTTTTTT. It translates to CASSTGGNEKLFF.

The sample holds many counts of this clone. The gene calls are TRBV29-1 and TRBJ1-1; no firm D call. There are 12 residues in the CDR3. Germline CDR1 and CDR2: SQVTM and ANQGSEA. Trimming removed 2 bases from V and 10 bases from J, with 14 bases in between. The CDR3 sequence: CSVESSSPAAFF. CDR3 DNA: TGCAGCGTTGAAAGTAGTAGCCCCGCAGCTTTCTTT.

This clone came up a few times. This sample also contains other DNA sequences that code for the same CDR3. The CDR3 loop reads CSVERPGPDGYTF. Written as DNA, the CDR3 is TGCAGCGTTGAACGGCCGGGGCCCGACGGCTACACCTTC. The genes are TRBV29-1 and TRBJ1-2, with D possibly matching TRBD1 (5 bases). This CDR3 region has 13 residues. V was clipped by 2 bases and J by 8 bases, with 15 bases between them. Germline V gene sequence: CDR1 SQVTM, CDR2 ANQGSEA.

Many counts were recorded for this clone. The CDR3 spells CASSLAQGADSGNTIYF. DNA for the CDR3: TGCGCCAGCAGCTTGGCGCAGGGGGCAGACTCTGGAAACACCATATATTTT. This chain connects TRBV5-1 to TRBJ1-3; 8 bases fit TRBD1. The CDR3 runs to 17 residues. Germline V gives CDR1 SGHRS, CDR2 YFSETQ. V lost 0 bases and J lost 0; bases outside the gene matches: 5.

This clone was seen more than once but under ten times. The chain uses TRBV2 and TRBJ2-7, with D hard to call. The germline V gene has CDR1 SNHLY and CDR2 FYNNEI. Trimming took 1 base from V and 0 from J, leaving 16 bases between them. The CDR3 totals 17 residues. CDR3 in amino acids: CASSEEVRRSFSYEQYV. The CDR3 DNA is TGTGCCAGCAGTGAAGAGGTACGACGGTCTTTCTCCTACGAGCAGTACGTC.

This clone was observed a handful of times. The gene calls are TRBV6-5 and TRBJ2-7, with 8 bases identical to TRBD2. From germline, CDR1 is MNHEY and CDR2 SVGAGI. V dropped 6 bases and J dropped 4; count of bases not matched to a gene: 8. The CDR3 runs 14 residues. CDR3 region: CASSYGGAQYEQYF. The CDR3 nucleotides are TGTGCCAGCAGCTACGGGGGGGCGCAATACGAGCAGTACTTC.